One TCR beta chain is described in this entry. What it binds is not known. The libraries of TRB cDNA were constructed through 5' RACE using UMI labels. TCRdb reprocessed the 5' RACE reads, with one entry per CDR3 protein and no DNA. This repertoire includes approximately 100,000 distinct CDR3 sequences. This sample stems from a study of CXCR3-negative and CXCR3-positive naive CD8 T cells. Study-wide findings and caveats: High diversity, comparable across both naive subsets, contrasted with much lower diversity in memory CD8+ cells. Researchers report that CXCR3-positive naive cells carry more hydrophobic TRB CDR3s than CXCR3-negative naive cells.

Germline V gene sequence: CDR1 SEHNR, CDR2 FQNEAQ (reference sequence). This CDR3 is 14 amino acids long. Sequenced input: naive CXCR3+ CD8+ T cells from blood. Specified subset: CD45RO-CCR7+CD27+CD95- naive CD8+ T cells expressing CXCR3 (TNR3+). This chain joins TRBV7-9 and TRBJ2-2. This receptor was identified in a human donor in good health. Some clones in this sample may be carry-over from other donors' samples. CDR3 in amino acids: CATSSTSNTGELFF.